This TCR beta chain came from a study of blood T cell repertoires in COVID-19. Profiling relied on immunoSEQ multiplex PCR, and the TCRdb table lists in-frame clones only, not all of them. The table has 300,000 to 400,000 clones, roughly nine tenths seen once. The V end lost 4 bases, the J end lost 1 base, and 2 bases lay between the germline ends. The CDR3 covers 12 residues. Germline V CDR1 and CDR2: LNHDA, SQIVND (reference sequence). What was sequenced was peripheral blood. This sequence joins TRBV19 and TRBJ1-5; D uncertain. This clonotype originated in a woman between 25 and 40 years old with COVID-19, enrolled during active disease. CDR3 nucleotide sequence: TGTGCCAGTAGTACGAGCAATCAGCCCCAGCATTTT. The encoded protein is CASSTSNQPQHF.